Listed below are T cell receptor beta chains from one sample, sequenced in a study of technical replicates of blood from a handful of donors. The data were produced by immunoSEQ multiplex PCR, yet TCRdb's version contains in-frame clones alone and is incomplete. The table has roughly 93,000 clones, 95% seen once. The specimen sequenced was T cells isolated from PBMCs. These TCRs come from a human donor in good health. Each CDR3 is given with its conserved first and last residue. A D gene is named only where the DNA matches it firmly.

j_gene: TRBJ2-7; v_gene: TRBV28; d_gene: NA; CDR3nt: TGTGCCAGCACCTTGGGGAGCCGCTACGAGCAGTACTTC; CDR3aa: CASTLGSRYEQYF
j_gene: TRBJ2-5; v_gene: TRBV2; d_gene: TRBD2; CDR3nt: TGTGCCAGCAGTGGGGTTCGGGGGGGTCAAGAGACCCAGTACTTC; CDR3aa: CASSGVRGGQETQYF
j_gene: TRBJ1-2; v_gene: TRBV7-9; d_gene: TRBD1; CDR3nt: TGTGCCAGCAGCCACCGGGACAGGGAATCGTCTGGCTACACCTTC; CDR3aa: CASSHRDRESSGYTF
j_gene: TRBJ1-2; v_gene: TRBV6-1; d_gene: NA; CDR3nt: TGTGCCAGCAACGAGGCGGGTGCTGGCTACACCTTC; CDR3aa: CASNEAGAGYTF
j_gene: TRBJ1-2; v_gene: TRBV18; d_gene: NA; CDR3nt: TGTGCCAGCTCACCCCTCTCGGGTGCGCGGGATAACTATGGCTACACCTTC; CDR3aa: CASSPLSGARDNYGYTF
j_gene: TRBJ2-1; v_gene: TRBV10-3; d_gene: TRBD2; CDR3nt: TGTGCCATCAGTGAAGGGACTAGCGGGGGGATTTACAATGAGCAGTTCTTC; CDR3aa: CAISEGTSGGIYNEQFF
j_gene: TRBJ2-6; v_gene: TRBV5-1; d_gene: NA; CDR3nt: TGCGCCAGCAGCCCCCTTGGGCAGGGGATGCCTGGGGCCAACGTCCTGACTTTC; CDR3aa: CASSPLGQGMPGANVLTF
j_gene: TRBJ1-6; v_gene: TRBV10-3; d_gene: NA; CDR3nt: TGTGCCATCAGTGGACCTTACGAGGGTTCACCCCTCCACTTT; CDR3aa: CAISGPYEGSPLHF
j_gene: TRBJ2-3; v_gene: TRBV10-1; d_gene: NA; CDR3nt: TGCGCCAGCAGTGAGGGGCACGCGCAGTATTTT; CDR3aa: CASSEGHAQYF
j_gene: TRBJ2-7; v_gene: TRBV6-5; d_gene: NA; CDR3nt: TGTGCCAGCAGTTACCCGGGTTCCGAGCAGTACTTC; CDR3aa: CASSYPGSEQYF
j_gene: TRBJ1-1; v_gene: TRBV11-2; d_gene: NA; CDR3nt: TGTGCCAGCAGCCCGAGGGCTATGAACACTGAAGCTTTCTTT; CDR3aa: CASSPRAMNTEAFF
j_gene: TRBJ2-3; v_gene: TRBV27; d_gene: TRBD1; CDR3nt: TGTGCCAGCAGTTTAAAAGGGACAGGGAGAACAGATACGCAGTATTTT; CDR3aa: CASSLKGTGRTDTQYF
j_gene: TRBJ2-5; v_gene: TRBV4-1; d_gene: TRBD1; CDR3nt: TGCGCCAGCAGCCTGCCGGGACAGGGGAAAGAGACCCAGTACTTC; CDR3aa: CASSLPGQGKETQYF
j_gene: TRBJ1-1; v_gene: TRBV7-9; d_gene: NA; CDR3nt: TGTGCCAGCTTAGATCGGGGGGCCACTGAAGCTTTCTTT; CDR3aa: CASLDRGATEAFF
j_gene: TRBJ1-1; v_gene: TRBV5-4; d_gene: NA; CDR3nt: TGTGCCAGCAGCTTGGTAGCTGGGAACACTGAAGCTTTCTTT; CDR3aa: CASSLVAGNTEAFF